This T cell receptor (beta chain) was identified in a study of graft-versus-host responses after intestinal transplantation (dated by TCRdb to the early 2020s). Regarding the complete study: Multivisceral, liver-intestinal, or isolated intestinal transplants were received by the recipients. A peak of at least 4% donor T cells among recipient peripheral blood mononuclear cells was the definition used for donor T cell macrochimerism. After intestinal transplantation, graft-versus-host and host-versus-graft alloreactive T cell clones in the graft, circulation and bone marrow were tracked using bulk TCR-beta CDR3 sequencing. Rather than being sequenced by the commercial service, samples from three later patients were sequenced in-house on an Illumina MiSeq and processed with MiXCR. The cohort enrolled about two dozen intestinal transplant recipients, one of whom was a retransplant, and a few patients without pretransplant specimens were excluded. To identify alloreactive clones, pre-transplant mixed lymphocyte reaction products were sequenced and then compared with unstimulated pre-transplant donor and recipient T cells. Every recipient was given anti-thymocyte globulin induction, followed by about three years of maintenance tacrolimus and steroids. Study-wide conclusions, independent of this receptor: GvH clones were found in recipient bone marrow, and some of the GvH clones appeared earlier in ileal mucosa or blood, which is consistent with an intestinal mucosal origin. In the allografts of patients with donor T cell macrochimerism, GvH to HvG T cell clonal ratios were high. Early after transplant, peak levels of circulating GvH clones were associated with declines in HvG clones. The relatively low number and heterogeneity of intestinal transplant patients limited the conclusions.

Based on the germline V gene, the CDR1 and CDR2 sequences are SGHRS and YFSETQ. From the cysteine through the phenylalanine, the CDR3 covers 15 amino acids. The only DNA kept is the CDR3, 45 bases in frame from the first base. V is cut back by 0 bases and J by 0 bases, with 1 base in the junction unmatched. Blood samples were collected up to 4 times in the first month after transplant and then at least monthly when available. The library was prepared using the immunoSEQ multiplex PCR assay. For most patients, high-throughput TCR-beta CDR3 sequencing of genomic DNA was performed by Adaptive Biotechnologies. The authors' analysis ran thus. TCR sequencing data for roughly 17 patients were retrieved from Adaptive's ImmunoSEQ software; three other patients were processed with MiXCR and VDJtools. CDR3 nucleotide sequences shared between donor and recipient were removed because their origin could not be assigned. To count as alloreactive, a clone needed at least 2-fold expansion over unstimulated cells and a minimum CFSE-low frequency of 0.002% (template counts) or 0.001% (read counts). Clones were considered mappable if detected in sequenced pre-transplant spleen, lymph node, or MLR CFSE-low populations of the donor or recipient. Cumulative frequency of alloreactive clones was calculated as a percentage of all sequences weighted by copy number. Sourced from immuneACCESS, this table was stored by TCRdb with only in-frame sequences that have V and J called. A share of the clones is absent; for the studies checked, an unresolved V gene accounts for under half, and the remainder has no known explanation. That table supplies the V and J calls and clone size; D and trimming were determined from the DNA. For this sample there are approximately 7,000 clones; roughly 90% appear just once. Together, the top ten hold less than 5.5% of the sample.

As to this clone: Its antigen remains undetermined. Base qualities are not at hand, and no much larger clone is one base apart.

The sequencing used PBMCs, collected 83 days after transplant. This clonotype originated in a human patient who received an intestinal transplant, so some T cells may come from the graft donor. The chain is made from TRBV5-1 and TRBJ2-7; 9 bases in the junction line up with TRBD2. The CDR3 has the sequence CASSLERGVSYEQYF. The DNA reads TGCGCCAGCAGCTTGGAGCGGGGGGTCTCCTACGAGCAGTACTTC.